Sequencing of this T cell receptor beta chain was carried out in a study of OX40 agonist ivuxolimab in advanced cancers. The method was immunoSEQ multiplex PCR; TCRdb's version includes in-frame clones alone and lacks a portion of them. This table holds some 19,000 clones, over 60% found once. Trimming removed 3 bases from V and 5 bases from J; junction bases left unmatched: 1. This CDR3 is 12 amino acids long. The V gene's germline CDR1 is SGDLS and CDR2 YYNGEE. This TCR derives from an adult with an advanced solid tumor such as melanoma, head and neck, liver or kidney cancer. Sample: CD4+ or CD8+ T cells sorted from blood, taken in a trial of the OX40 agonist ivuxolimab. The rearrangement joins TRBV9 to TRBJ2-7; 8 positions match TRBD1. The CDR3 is CASSEQGDEQYF. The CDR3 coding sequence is TGTGCCAGCAGCGAACAGGGGGACGAGCAGTACTTC. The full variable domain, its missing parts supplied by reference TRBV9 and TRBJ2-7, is DSGVTQTPKHLITATGQRVTLRCSPRSGDLSVYWYQQSLDQGLQFLIQYYNGEERAKGNILERFSAQQFPDLHSELNLSSLELGDSALYFCASSEQGDEQYFGPGTRLTVT.